The rows below give T cell receptor beta chains drawn from one sample of a study of CD8 T cells in ankylosing spondylitis. TCRdb analysed the 5' RACE reads with MiXCR anew, one entry per CDR3 protein. Among fewer than 450,000 distinct CDR3 sequences listed, 15% to 20% were seen once. The sample consisted of blood, either unsorted or a sorted T cell fraction (not recorded which). The receptors shown here come from a male donor with ankylosing spondylitis. Both conserved end residues are part of each CDR3. D genes are given only for firm matches. For some rows the clone size is stated as once, few or many, or as a class when expanded; others skip it.

V gene	J gene	clone size	D gene	CDR3 DNA	CDR3 protein
TRBV2	TRBJ1-4	.	.	TGTGCCAGCAGGAGGGGAGGTCCGAATGAAAAACTGTTTTTT	CASRRGGPNEKLFF
TRBV28	TRBJ2-7	many	TRBD1	TGTGCCAGCAGTTCTTCACAGGGGGGCTCCTACGAGCAGTACTTC	CASSSSQGGSYEQYF
TRBV18	TRBJ1-1	.	.	TGTGCCAGCTCACCTATTCGGACAGACATGAACACTGAAGCTTTCTTT	CASSPIRTDMNTEAFF
TRBV2	TRBJ1-2	.	.	TGTGCCAGCAGAGCAGACAGTACTAACTATGGCTACACCTTC	CASRADSTNYGYTF
TRBV7-2	TRBJ2-1	few	.	TGTGCCAGCAGCTTAGACGGCAGGGGCGATGAGCAGTTCTTC	CASSLDGRGDEQFF
TRBV19	TRBJ2-1	.	TRBD2	TGTGCCAGTAGCCTCACCGCGGGGGGTGAGCAGTTCTTC	CASSLTAGGEQFF
TRBV12-1	TRBJ1-5	few	.	TGTGCCAGCAGCTTTCGGGGGGAGGGGGGCAATCAGCCCCAGCATTTT	CASSFRGEGGNQPQHF
TRBV6-2/TRBV6-3	TRBJ2-7	many	TRBD2	TGTGCCAGCAGTTACTCATATCTAGCGGGAGGGCCCTACGAGCAGTACTTC	CASSYSYLAGGPYEQYF
TRBV19	TRBJ2-7	few	TRBD2	TGTGCCAGTACGTACCCCCCCAGCGGGATGCCCTACGAGCAGTACTTC	CASTYPPSGMPYEQYF
TRBV24-1	TRBJ2-1	.	TRBD2	TGTGCCACCTCAAGAGTTAGCGGGAGTTCCTACAATGAGCAGTTCTTC	CATSRVSGSSYNEQFF
TRBV7-9	TRBJ2-7	.	TRBD2	TGTGCCAGCAGCAAGAGCGGGGGCTCCTACGAGCAGTACTTC	CASSKSGGSYEQYF
TRBV5-1	TRBJ2-7	many	TRBD1	TGCGCCAGCAGAAGGGGACAGGGGGTCAACGAGCAGTACTTC	CASRRGQGVNEQYF
TRBV20-1	TRBJ1-1	.	.	TGCAGTGCTCCCAACACAGGAGCGAACACTGAAGCTTTCTTT	CSAPNTGANTEAFF
TRBV5-5	TRBJ1-3	.	TRBD1	TGTGCCAGCAGCTTGGCCGGGACAGAATACTCTGGAAACACCATATATTTT	CASSLAGTEYSGNTIYF
TRBV5-1	TRBJ2-3	.	.	TGCGCCAGCACCCTGGGGCCAGGGCCCGCAGATACGCAGTATTTT	CASTLGPGPADTQYF
TRBV7-2	TRBJ2-5	few	.	TGTGCCAGCAGCTTAGATGGGGGAGAGGGAGAGACCCAGTACTTC	CASSLDGGEGETQYF
TRBV14	TRBJ2-5	few	.	TGTGCCAGCAGCGCCCAACGGACAAGACAAGAGACCCAGTACTTC	CASSAQRTRQETQYF
TRBV3-1	TRBJ2-3	few	.	TGTGCCAGCAGCCCCCATGGGATTCCAGATACGCAGTATTTT	CASSPHGIPDTQYF
TRBV30	TRBJ1-1	.	TRBD1	TGTGCCTGGACCAACAGGGGGCTAGCTTTCTTT	CAWTNRGLAFF
TRBV20-1	TRBJ2-5	few	.	TGCAGTGCTACGAGGTCCGGCGGGGAGACCCAGTACTTC	CSATRSGGETQYF
TRBV20-1	TRBJ2-1	.	TRBD2	TGCAGTGCTAGACTAGCGGGGGGGTTTACCTACAATGAGCAGTTCTTC	CSARLAGGFTYNEQFF
TRBV20-1	TRBJ2-7	few	.	TGCAGTGCAACGGTCACTAGTCTTTCTCGCGAGCAGTACTTC	CSATVTSLSREQYF